This TCR beta chain was identified in a study of T cell responses to AZD1222 COVID-19 vaccine. V lost 3 bases and J 4 bases, leaving 13 bases between the germline ends. The CDR3 covers 14 residues. CDR1 and CDR2 from the germline V gene are SGHRS and YFSETQ. The repertoire was sequenced with immunoSEQ multiplex PCR; TCRdb's copy has only in-frame clones and lacks some. The data show 65,000 to 90,000 clones, with approximately 87% seen just once and about 7% held by the top ten. Study-level results: Unmutated variant regions are reportedly the target of nearly half of TCRs that are spike-specific.

Worth noting for this clone: Its target is unknown.

This chain uses TRBV5-1 with TRBJ1-1, with unresolved D. The TCR comes from an adult in good health. The sequenced sample was peripheral blood, obtained on day 0 of AZD1222 vaccination. The CDR3 sequence: CASSWTFDGTEAFF. The CDR3, as DNA: TGCGCCAGCAGCTGGACCTTTGACGGCACTGAAGCTTTCTTT.